This T cell receptor (beta chain) appears in the sequencing data of a study of quantifying T cell responses using KT2 cells (dated by TCRdb to the late 2010s). Background for the entire study: RNA was DNase-treated and reverse transcribed with TCR alpha and beta constant-region primers, mostly using SuperScript III. Under optimum conditions, the efficiency of the T4 ligation step was estimated to be more than 10%. To avoid over-amplification, PCR2 was carried out as a SYBR Green qPCR and halted once a predetermined fluorescence threshold was reached.

What the research found in general, with its limitations: At very high KT2 spike-in numbers, detection of KT2 sequences reached saturation. A linear scaling of KT2 alpha and beta sequence counts with input KT2 cell number was observed over several orders of magnitude. Even at the lowest spike-in tested, roughly one KT2 cell per 100,000 PBMC, KT2 sequences were still detected. This TCR sequencing study did not compare the pipeline side by side with other TCR sequencing techniques.

CDR1 and CDR2 are read off the germline V gene (reference sequence) as DFQATT and SNEGSKA. Measured from the cysteine to the phenylalanine, the CDR3 is 13 residues long. Only the CDR3 portion is preserved as DNA: 39 bases, with reading frame beginning at the first base. V loses 1 base, J loses 0 bases, and the germline ends lie 7 bases apart. As regards this clonotype: Its specific antigen is unknown. One base away there is no much larger clone; base qualities are not given.

Libraries came from UMI-ligation and nested PCR. Using T4 RNA ligase 1, a single-stranded oligonucleotide bearing the Illumina SP2 sequence plus a UMI was ligated onto the 3' end of the cDNA. PCR1 ran approximately 4 cycles (98°C 15 s, 69°C 30 s, 72°C 40 s); the beta primer was an equimolar mix of RC1.1 and RC1.2 covering TRBC1 and TRBC2. Starting at PCR2, TCR alpha and beta chains were handled separately, and sample indices and Illumina adaptors were added. The UMI was composed of 12 random nucleotides, arranged as two hexamers separated by a spacer, and was positioned after an 8-base spacer. Sequencing was done on an Illumina MiSeq using v2 2x251 paired-end chemistry, usually with over 10 samples per run. PhiX DNA at about 4.5-8% was added to each sequencing library to increase diversity. Per the source publication's procedure: bcl2fastq converted raw reads to FASTQ, and Demultiplexor demultiplexed the reads by dual indices. V and J genes were assigned by Decombinator through tag matching that permitted a single base-pair mismatch. Using UMIs, Collapsinator corrected both sequencing errors and the frequency errors that come from PCR heterogeneity. CDR3Translator converted Decombinator identifiers into nucleotide sequence, translated that sequence into amino acids, and extracted CDR3 based on C- and N-terminal motifs. A cluster of KT2 sequences sharing one unique molecular identifier was counted as one distinct KT2 TCR. TCRdb reprocessing: public reads trimmed at Q25 with fastp, clones called with MiXCR, in-frame beta chains kept. Merged by CDR3 protein, the rows form single entries marked with the most common genes and DNA. TCRdb's processing, not the authors', yielded these V and J calls. Here the sample has fewer than 50,000 distinct CDR3 sequences; around 10% occur a single time. Of the sample, 10% is held by the ten largest clones.

To test the sensitivity and accuracy of the pipeline, known numbers of KT2, a T cell clone whose TCR had already been sequenced, were spiked into unfractionated PBMC. A range of KT2-to-PBMC ratios was generated by mixing KT2 cells with a fixed number of PBMC. The material sequenced was PBMCs spiked with cells of the T cell clone KT2. The chain joins TRBV20-1 to TRBJ2-7; the D gene remains uncertain. The sequence came from a human donor. The CDR3 region reads CSARGTSSYEQYF. The DNA is TGCAGTGCTAGAGGAACCAGCTCCTACGAGCAGTACTTC.